Following are 17 T cell receptor beta chains from one sample sequenced in a study of blood T cells in healthy people across ages. A second PCR of roughly 7 to 11 cycles used a sample-barcoded 5' primer and a J-beta primer mix. MiXCR, applied by TCRdb to the 5' RACE reads, yields one record per CDR3 protein. The table lists around 1,000,000 distinct CDR3 sequences, less than 25% of them singletons, with less than 0.75% in the top ten. The sample was also linked to a second study, of T cells of mothers and their children.

Sequencing was done on a sample of blood. The receptor set was obtained from a girl aged 2 to 10 in good health.

This clonotype was observed a handful of times. The chain couples TRBV4-1 to TRBJ1-2; TRBD1 agrees at 7 bases. The V and J ends lost 1 base and 5 bases, in that order; junction bases with no gene match: 10. CDR1 and CDR2 from the germline V gene are MGHRA and YSYEKL. The CDR3 sequence is 16 residues long. CDR3 nucleotides: TGCGCCAGCAGCCAAGGGGAGGCAGGGGGGCTTTATGGCTACACCTTC. Translation: CASSQGEAGGLYGYTF.

The chain carries TRBV12-3 or TRBV12-4 and TRBJ2-3; 11 bases fit TRBD2. The V gene end was trimmed by 3 bases and the J gene end by 5 bases; junction bases not matched to a gene: 16. The CDR3 is made up of 19 amino acids. Here the CDR3 reads CASSFYFPLAGGPRDTQYF. DNA for the CDR3: TGTGCCAGCAGTTTTTATTTCCCCTTAGCGGGGGGGCCTCGAGATACGCAGTATTTT.

This clonotype was counted only a few times. V and J are TRBV28 and TRBJ2-5; TRBD2 aligns across 7 bases. Germline V lookup: CDR1 MDHEN, CDR2 SYDVKM. The CDR3 sequence is 17 residues long. V gave up 3 bases and J gave up 0 bases; unmatched junction bases: 10. CDR3 residues: CASSFSRWEGNQETQYF. The CDR3 DNA reads as TGTGCCAGCAGTTTCAGTAGGTGGGAGGGAAACCAAGAGACCCAGTACTTC.

This clonotype was picked up a small number of times. This chain uses TRBV28 with TRBJ1-1; 8 bases are a match to TRBD1. Germline V gives CDR1 MDHEN, CDR2 SYDVKM. This CDR3 is 15 amino acids long. After removal of 5 bases from V and 6 bases from J, the junction contained 11 bases not matched to a gene. CDR3 amino acids: CASSIYRGSLSEAFF. The DNA of the CDR3 is TGTGCCAGCAGTATCTACAGGGGGTCTTTGTCTGAAGCTTTCTTT.

This clonotype turned up a few times. CDR3 in DNA: TGTGCCAGCAATCGACAGGGCTTCCAAGAGACCCAGTACTTC. It codes for CASNRQGFQETQYF. The chain employs TRBV6-2 or TRBV6-3 and TRBJ2-5; 7 positions match TRBD1. J lost 1 base, V lost 7 bases, and 6 bases had no gene match. Germline V gene sequence: CDR1 MNHEY, CDR2 SVGEGT. The CDR3 totals 14 residues.

V gene TRBV12-3 or TRBV12-4 combines with J gene TRBJ1-4, with 9 bases that match TRBD1. With V trimmed by 4 bases and J by 8 bases, 11 bases remained unmatched. The CDR3 totals 16 residues. In nucleotides, the CDR3 is TGTGCCAGCAGTTACTACAGGGGGCTCGAGGGCGAAAAACTGTTTTTT. It encodes CASSYYRGLEGEKLFF.

The rearrangement links TRBV12-3 or TRBV12-4 to TRBJ2-1; D not resolved. V lost 3 bases and J lost 3, with 9 bases in between. The CDR3 length is 14 residues. The CDR3 DNA reads as TGTGCCAGCAGTTTGTCGCAGATCTACAATGAGCAGTTCTTC. Protein product: CASSLSQIYNEQFF.

This clonotype was counted only a few times. The chain joins TRBV24-1 to TRBJ1-1; the D gene is possibly TRBD1 (5 bases). The germline V and J ends were trimmed by 4 bases and 11 bases, with 19 bases remaining between them. This CDR3 is built from 14 residues. Germline CDR1 reads KGHDR; CDR2 reads SFDVKD. CDR3 in DNA: TGTGCCACCAGTGACCCCCGACAGAGTGAGGAGGCTTTCTTT. It specifies CATSDPRQSEEAFF.

The genes are TRBV4-1 and TRBJ2-1, with D unclear. V lost 2 bases and J 0 bases, leaving 8 bases between the germline ends. The CDR3 totals 15 residues. Germline CDR1 reads MGHRA; CDR2 reads YSYEKL. The CDR3 reads CASSQFVGSYNEQFF. Here the CDR3 DNA reads TGCGCCAGCAGCCAATTCGTAGGCTCCTACAATGAGCAGTTCTTC.

Only a few counts were recorded for this clonotype. This rearrangement joins TRBV28 to TRBJ2-7, with 8 bases identical to TRBD1. Germline trimming cut 5 bases from V and 6 bases from J; bases unmatched to any gene: 3. CDR1 is MDHEN, CDR2 SYDVKM, per germline. The length of the CDR3 is 12 residues. This CDR3 is CASSMDRAEQYF. In DNA, the CDR3 is TGTGCCAGCAGTATGGACAGGGCCGAGCAGTACTTC.

This clonotype was recorded a few times. The chain combines TRBV7-9 with TRBJ1-4; TRBD1 agrees at 7 bases. The germline gives CDR1 SEHNR, CDR2 FQNEAQ (reference sequence). CDR3 length: 14 amino acids. V trimming: 4 bases; J trimming: 6 bases; junction bases outside the gene matches: 5. CDR3 amino acids: CASSSRQGDEKLFF. DNA of the CDR3: TGTGCCAGCAGCTCCCGACAGGGAGATGAAAAACTGTTTTTT.

This chain uses TRBV4-2 with TRBJ2-5; D not resolved. The germline V and J ends were trimmed by 2 bases and 5 bases, with 9 bases remaining between them. Germline values: CDR1 LGHNA, CDR2 YNFKEQ. The CDR3 spans 13 residues. This chain's CDR3 is CASSQQEKETQYF. CDR3 in DNA: TGTGCCAGCAGCCAACAGGAGAAGGAGACCCAGTACTTC.

J is TRBJ1-5 and V is TRBV9; a possible D gene is TRBD1 (6 bases). This CDR3 spans 14 amino acids. Germline V CDR1 and CDR2: SGDLS, YYNGEE. The germline V and J ends were trimmed by 3 bases and 3 bases, with 10 bases remaining between them. CDR3 sequence (DNA): TGTGCCAGCAGCGGGGGGACAAACAATCAGCCCCAGCATTTT. Its translation: CASSGGTNNQPQHF.

The gene calls are TRBV7-3 and TRBJ2-5, with D perhaps TRBD2 (5 bases). Near its end, the DNA agrees better with TRBJ2-1, so the J call may be wrong. This CDR3 has 14 amino acids. Germline V gene sequence: CDR1 SGHTA, CDR2 FQGTGA. CDR3 bases: TGTGCCAGCAGCCTGGCTCCGGGTGGACTTGAGCAGTTCTTC. Translation gives CASSLAPGGLEQFF.

The chain links TRBV7-2 to TRBJ2-2; no firm D call. In germline, CDR1 is SGHTA, CDR2 FQGNSA. V lost 4 bases, J lost 6 bases, and 15 bases lay in between. The CDR3 totals 15 residues. CDR3 sequence (DNA): TGTGCCAGCAGCTCTAAACTGATATGGGCCGGGGAGCTGTTTTTT. It encodes CASSSKLIWAGELFF.

Turning to this clonotype: One end of the junction does not line up with germline, which may come from a read error. The chain combines TRBV24-1 with TRBJ2-1, with a tentative D call TRBD2 (5 bases). The CDR3 runs to 11 residues. Germline assignment: CDR1 KGHDR and CDR2 SFDVKD. CDR3 sequence (DNA): TGCGCCACCAGTGCCGGAGGAAAGCAGTTCTTC. It is translated as CATSAGGKQFF.

This chain connects TRBV5-1 to TRBJ1-4; D might be TRBD1 (5 bases). The CDR3 covers 13 residues. The germline gives CDR1 SGHRS, CDR2 YFSETQ. V lost 7 bases, J lost 4 bases, and 11 bases lay in between. CDR3 sequence: CASAGTGNEKLFF. The DNA of the CDR3 is TGCGCCAGCGCCGGGACGGGTAATGAAAAACTGTTTTTT.